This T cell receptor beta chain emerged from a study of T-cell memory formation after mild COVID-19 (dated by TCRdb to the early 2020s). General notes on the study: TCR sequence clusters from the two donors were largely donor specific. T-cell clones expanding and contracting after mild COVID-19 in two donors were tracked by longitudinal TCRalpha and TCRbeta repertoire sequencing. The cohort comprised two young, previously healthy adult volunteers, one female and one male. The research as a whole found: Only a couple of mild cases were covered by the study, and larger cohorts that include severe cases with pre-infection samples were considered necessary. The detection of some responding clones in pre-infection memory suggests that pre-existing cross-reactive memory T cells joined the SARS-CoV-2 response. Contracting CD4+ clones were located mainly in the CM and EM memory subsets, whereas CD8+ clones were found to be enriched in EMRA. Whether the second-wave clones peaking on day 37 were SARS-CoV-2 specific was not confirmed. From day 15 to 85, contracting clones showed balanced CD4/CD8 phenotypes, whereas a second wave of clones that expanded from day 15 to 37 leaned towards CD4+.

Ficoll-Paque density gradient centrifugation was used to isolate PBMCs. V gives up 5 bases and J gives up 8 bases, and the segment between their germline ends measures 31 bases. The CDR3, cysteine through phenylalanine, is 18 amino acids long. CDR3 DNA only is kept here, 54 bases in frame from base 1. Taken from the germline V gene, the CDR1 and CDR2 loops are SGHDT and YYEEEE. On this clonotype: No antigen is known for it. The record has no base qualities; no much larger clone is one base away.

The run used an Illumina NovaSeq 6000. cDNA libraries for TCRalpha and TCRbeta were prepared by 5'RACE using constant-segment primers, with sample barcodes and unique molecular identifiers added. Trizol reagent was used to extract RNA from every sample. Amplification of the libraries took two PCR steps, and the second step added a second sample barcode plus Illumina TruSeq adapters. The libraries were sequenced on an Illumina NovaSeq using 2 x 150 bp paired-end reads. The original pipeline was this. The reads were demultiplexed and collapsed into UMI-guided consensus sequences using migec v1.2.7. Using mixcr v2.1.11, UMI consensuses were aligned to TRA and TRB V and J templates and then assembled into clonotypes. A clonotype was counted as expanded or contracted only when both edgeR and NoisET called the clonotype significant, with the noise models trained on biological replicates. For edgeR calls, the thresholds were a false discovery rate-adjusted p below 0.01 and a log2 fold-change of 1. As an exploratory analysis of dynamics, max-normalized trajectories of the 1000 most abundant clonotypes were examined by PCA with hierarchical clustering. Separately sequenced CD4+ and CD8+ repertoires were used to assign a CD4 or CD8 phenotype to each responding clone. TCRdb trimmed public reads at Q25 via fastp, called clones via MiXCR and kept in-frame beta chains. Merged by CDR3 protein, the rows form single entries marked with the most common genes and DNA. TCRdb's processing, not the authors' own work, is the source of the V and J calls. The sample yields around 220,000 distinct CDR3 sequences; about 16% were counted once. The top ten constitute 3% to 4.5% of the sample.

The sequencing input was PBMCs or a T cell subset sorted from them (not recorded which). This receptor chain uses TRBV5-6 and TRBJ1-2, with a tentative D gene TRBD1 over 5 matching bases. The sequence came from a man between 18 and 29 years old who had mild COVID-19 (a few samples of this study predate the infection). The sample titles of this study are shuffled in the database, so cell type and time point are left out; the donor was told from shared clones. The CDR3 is CASRAEGPVIGLTWGYTF. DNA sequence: TGTGCCAGCAGGGCGGAGGGGCCCGTAATTGGGCTCACGTGGGGCTACACCTTC.